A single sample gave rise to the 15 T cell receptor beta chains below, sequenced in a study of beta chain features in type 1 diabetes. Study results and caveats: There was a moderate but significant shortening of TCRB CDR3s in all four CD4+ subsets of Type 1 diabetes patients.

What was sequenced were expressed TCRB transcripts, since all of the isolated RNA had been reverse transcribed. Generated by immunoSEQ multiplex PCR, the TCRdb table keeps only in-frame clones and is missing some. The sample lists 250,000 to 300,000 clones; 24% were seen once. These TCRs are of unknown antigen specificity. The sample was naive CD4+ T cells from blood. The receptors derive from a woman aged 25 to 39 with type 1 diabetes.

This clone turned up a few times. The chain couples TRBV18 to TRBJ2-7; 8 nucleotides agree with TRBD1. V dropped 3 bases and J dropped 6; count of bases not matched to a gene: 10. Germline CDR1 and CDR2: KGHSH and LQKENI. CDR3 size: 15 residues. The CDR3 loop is CASSPLGQGRSEQYF. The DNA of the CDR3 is TGTGCCAGCTCACCCCTAGGACAGGGTAGAAGCGAGCAGTACTTC.

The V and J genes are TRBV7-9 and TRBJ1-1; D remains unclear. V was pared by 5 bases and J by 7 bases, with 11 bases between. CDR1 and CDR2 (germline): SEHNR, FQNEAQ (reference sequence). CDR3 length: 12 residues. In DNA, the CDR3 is TGTGCCAGCAGCCACCCCGAGGGTGAAGCTTTCTTT. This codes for CASSHPEGEAFF. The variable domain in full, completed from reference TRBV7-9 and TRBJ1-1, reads DTGVSQNPRHKITKRGQNVTFRCDPISEHNRLYWYRQTLGQGPEFLTYFQNEAQLEKSRLLSDRFSAERPKGSFSTLEIQRTEQGDSAMYLCASSHPEGEAFFGQGTRLTVV.

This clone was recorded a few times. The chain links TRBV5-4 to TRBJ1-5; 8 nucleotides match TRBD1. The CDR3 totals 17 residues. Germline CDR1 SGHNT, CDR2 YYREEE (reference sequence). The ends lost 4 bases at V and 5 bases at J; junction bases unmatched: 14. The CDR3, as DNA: TGTGCCAGCAGCACCGACCCGACAGGGGCGGAATATCAGCCCCAGCATTTT. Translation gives CASSTDPTGAEYQPQHF.

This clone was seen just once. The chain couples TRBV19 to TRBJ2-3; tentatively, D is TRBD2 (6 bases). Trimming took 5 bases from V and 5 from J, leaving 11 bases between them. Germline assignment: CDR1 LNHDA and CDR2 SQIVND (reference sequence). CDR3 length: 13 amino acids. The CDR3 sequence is CASSALARDTQYF. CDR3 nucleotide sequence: TGTGCCAGTAGTGCCCTAGCGCGAGATACGCAGTATTTT.

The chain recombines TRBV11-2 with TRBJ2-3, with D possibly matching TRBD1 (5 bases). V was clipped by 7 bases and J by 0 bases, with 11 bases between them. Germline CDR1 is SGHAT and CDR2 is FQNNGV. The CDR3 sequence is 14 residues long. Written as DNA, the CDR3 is TGTGCCAGCACCGTAGGGGTTAGCACAGATACGCAGTATTTT. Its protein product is CASTVGVSTDTQYF.

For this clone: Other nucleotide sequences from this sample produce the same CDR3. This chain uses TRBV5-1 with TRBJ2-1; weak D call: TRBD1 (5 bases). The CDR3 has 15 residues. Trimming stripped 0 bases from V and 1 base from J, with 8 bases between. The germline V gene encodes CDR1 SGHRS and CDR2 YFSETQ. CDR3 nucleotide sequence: TGCGCCAGCAGCTTGGAGCAGGGTTCCTACAATGAGCAGTTCTTC. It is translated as CASSLEQGSYNEQFF.

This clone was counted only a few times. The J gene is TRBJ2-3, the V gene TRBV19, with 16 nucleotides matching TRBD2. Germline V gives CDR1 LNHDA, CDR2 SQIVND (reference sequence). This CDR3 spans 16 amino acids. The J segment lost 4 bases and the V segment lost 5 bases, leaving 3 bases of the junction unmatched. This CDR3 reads CASSPGLAGGADTQYF. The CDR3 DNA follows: TGTGCCAGTAGTCCGGGACTAGCGGGGGGGGCAGATACGCAGTATTTT.

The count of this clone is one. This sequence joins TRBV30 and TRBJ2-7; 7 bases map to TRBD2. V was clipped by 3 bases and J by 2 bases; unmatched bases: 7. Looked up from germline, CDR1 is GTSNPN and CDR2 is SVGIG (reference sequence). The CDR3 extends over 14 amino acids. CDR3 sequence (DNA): TGTGCCTGGAGGTTGGCGGGAGCGACCTACGAGCAGTACTTC. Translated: CAWRLAGATYEQYF.

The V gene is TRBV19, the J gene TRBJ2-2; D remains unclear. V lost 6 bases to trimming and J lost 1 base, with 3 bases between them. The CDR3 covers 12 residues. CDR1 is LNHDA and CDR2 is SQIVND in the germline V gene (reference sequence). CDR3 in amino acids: CASSRNTGELFF. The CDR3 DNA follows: TGTGCCAGTAGCAGGAACACCGGGGAGCTGTTTTTT.

DNA of the CDR3: TGCAGCGTTGGCCCTCCGAGTACAGATACGCAGTATTTT. Translation gives CSVGPPSTDTQYF. The rearrangement joins TRBV29-1 to TRBJ2-3; D remains ambiguous. The CDR3 consists of 13 residues. Germline assignment: CDR1 SQVTM and CDR2 ANQGSEA. The V end was cut by 4 bases, the J end by 3 bases, with 11 bases between.

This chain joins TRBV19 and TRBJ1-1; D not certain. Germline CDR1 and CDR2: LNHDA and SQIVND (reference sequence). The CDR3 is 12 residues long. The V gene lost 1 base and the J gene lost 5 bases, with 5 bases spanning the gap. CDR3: CASSIAGTEAFF. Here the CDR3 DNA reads TGTGCCAGTAGTATAGCGGGAACTGAAGCTTTCTTT.

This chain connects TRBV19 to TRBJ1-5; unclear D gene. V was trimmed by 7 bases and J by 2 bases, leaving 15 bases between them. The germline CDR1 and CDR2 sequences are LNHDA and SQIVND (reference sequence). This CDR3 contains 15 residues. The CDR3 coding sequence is TGTGCCAGTAAGACCTCGGGAGGTCGCAATCAGCCCCAGCATTTT. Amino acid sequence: CASKTSGGRNQPQHF.

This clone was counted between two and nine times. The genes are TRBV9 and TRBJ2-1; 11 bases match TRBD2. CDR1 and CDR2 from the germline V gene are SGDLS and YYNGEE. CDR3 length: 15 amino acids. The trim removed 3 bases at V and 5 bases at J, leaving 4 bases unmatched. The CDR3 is CASSELAGAHNEQFF. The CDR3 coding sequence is TGTGCCAGCAGCGAACTAGCGGGAGCGCACAATGAGCAGTTCTTC.

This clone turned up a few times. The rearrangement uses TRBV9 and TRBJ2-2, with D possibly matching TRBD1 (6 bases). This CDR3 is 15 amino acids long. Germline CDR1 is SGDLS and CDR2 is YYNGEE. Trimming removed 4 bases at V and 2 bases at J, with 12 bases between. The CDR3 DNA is TGTGCCAGCAGCTTAGACAGGCCAAACACCGGGGAGCTGTTTTTT. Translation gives CASSLDRPNTGELFF.

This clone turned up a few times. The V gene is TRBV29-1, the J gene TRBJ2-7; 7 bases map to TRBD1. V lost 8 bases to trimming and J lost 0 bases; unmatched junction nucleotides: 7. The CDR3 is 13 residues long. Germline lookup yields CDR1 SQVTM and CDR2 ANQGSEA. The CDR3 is CSPLTGRSYEQYF. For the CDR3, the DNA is TGCAGCCCCCTGACAGGGCGCTCCTACGAGCAGTACTTC.